Sequencing of this T cell receptor (beta chain) was carried out in a study of neoadjuvant nivolumab and ipilimumab in lung cancer. Findings and caveats of the study: Resected-tumor TCR richness correlated positively with pretherapy blood richness. TCR receptors were sequenced in few samples.

With respect to this clone: Its matching antigen is unknown.

Profiling relied on immunoSEQ multiplex PCR, and the TCRdb table lists in-frame clones only, not all of them. This repertoire shows some 31,000 clones, roughly 90% found once; its top ten account for around 2%. V was shortened by 2 bases and J by 3 bases, with 5 bases between the two germline ends. Germline loops: CDR1 KGHSH, CDR2 LQKENI. The CDR3 runs 13 residues. This specimen consisted of peripheral blood, obtained after neoadjuvant nivolumab, alone or with ipilimumab, at or shortly before surgery. The chain couples TRBV18 to TRBJ2-1, with D unclear. The TCR sequence derives from an adult with non-small cell lung cancer. The CDR3 DNA reads TGTGCCAGCTCACCATGGGACTACAATGAGCAGTTCTTC. It is translated as CASSPWDYNEQFF.